The 28 T cell receptor beta chains given below trace back to one sample, sequenced in a study of post-analysis software for immune sequencing data. General study results and limits: A handful of TRBV segments were significantly more frequent in patients than in controls. TRBV5-6, TRBV5-1 and TRBV20-1 were among these segments.

Carried by the TCR beta cDNA libraries were unique molecular identifiers. From the PCR reads, TCRdb called clonotypes with MiXCR, one entry per CDR3 protein. The data show roughly 620,000 distinct CDR3 sequences, 44% seen once. Their antigens are not known. The material sequenced was blood. The source is a girl aged 10-17 years with multiple sclerosis.

The V call is TRBV6-6, the J call TRBJ1-5; possibly TRBD1 for D (6 bases). There are 14 residues in the CDR3. Germline loops: CDR1 MNHNY, CDR2 SVGAGI (reference sequence). This chain's CDR3 is CVSGETNSNQPQHF. The CDR3 nucleotides read TGTGTCTCAGGGGAGACCAATAGCAATCAGCCCCAGCATTTT.

This clonotype showed up just a few times. The gene calls are TRBV5-1 and TRBJ1-5, with unresolved D. Trimming shortened V by 3 bases and J by 7 bases, and 11 bases separated the two germline ends. The CDR3 length is 13 residues. The V gene's germline CDR1 is SGHRS and CDR2 YFSETQ. The CDR3: CASSYTLGQPQHF. The CDR3, as DNA: TGCGCCAGCAGCTACACCTTAGGGCAGCCCCAGCATTTT.

The chain joins TRBV7-9 to TRBJ2-6; unclear D gene. The length of the CDR3 is 10 residues. CDR1 is SEHNR and CDR2 is FQNEAQ in the germline V gene (reference sequence). Written as DNA, the CDR3 is TGTGGACCCGGGGCCAACGTCCTGACTTTC. Its translation is CGPGANVLTF. Based on the CDR3 plus reference TRBV7-9 and TRBJ2-6, the full variable domain is DTGVSQNPRHKITKRGQNVTFRCDPISEHNRLYWYRQTLGQGPEFLTYFQNEAQLEKSRLLSDRFSAERPKGSFSTLEIQRTEQGDSAMYLCGPGANVLTFGAGSRLTVL.

The CDR3 reads CASSIGLIGTGVGIEYF. As DNA, the CDR3 is TGTGCCAGTAGTATAGGACTGATTGGGACAGGGGTAGGAATCGAGTACTTC. The genes are TRBV19 and TRBJ2-4; 10 nucleotides agree with TRBD1. The CDR3 runs 17 residues. CDR1 and CDR2 (germline): LNHDA, SQIVND (reference sequence). V shed 1 base, J shed 14 bases, and the junction held 17 bases outside the gene matches.

This clonotype was counted a single time. This chain links TRBV6-5 with TRBJ1-1, with D possibly being TRBD1 (5 bases). V was cut by 5 bases and J by 11 bases, with 15 bases left in between. Germline CDR1 reads MNHEY; CDR2 reads SVGAGI. The CDR3 has 12 amino acids. CDR3 in DNA: TGTGCCAGCAGTCTGGTGGGACGGAAGGCTTTCTTT. This encodes CASSLVGRKAFF.

This chain connects TRBV5-5 to TRBJ2-7; D unresolved. CDR3 size: 15 residues. The germline V gene encodes CDR1 SGHKS and CDR2 YYEKEE (reference sequence). Trimming pared 1 base from V and 2 bases from J, leaving 13 bases between. The CDR3 nucleotides are TGTGCCAGCAGCTTGTATAAGGGAACTCCCTACGAGCAGTACTTC. Residues: CASSLYKGTPYEQYF.

V usage is TRBV20-1 and J usage is TRBJ1-4; TRBD1 matches at 9 bases. V was pared by 6 bases and J by 7 bases, with 6 bases of the junction left unmatched. CDR3 length: 13 residues. The V gene's germline CDR1 is DFQATT and CDR2 SNEGSKA (reference sequence). CDR3 protein: CSAPLQGAEKLFF. The CDR3, as DNA: TGCAGTGCGCCTCTACAGGGGGCTGAAAAACTGTTTTTT.

CDR3 loop: CAIMRGQSDGYTF. CDR3 DNA: TGTGCCATCATGAGGGGGCAAAGCGATGGCTACACCTTC. V is TRBV10-3 and J is TRBJ1-2; 7 bases fit TRBD1. Germline V gene sequence: CDR1 ENHRY, CDR2 SYGVKD. J lost 6 bases, V lost 7 bases, and 8 bases had no gene match. This CDR3 spans 13 amino acids.

This clonotype turned up a few times. The rearrangement links TRBV4-1 to TRBJ2-7, with TRBD1 identical over 7 bases. Looked up from germline, CDR1 is MGHRA and CDR2 is YSYEKL. The J segment lost 0 bases and the V segment lost 1 base, leaving 12 bases of the junction unmatched. CDR3 length: 18 amino acids. The CDR3 is CASSQGAEGAANSYEQYF. CDR3 DNA: TGCGCCAGCAGCCAAGGGGCAGAGGGGGCCGCAAACTCCTACGAGCAGTACTTC.

This rearrangement joins TRBV5-1 to TRBJ2-1; the D gene is possibly TRBD2 (5 bases). This CDR3 has 14 residues. CDR1 and CDR2 from the germline V gene are SGHRS and YFSETQ. V lost 3 bases, J lost 6 bases, and 13 bases lay in between. CDR3 in DNA: TGCGCCAGCAGCTGGAGCTCGGACTTCAATGAGCAGTTCTTC. This gives the protein CASSWSSDFNEQFF. Looking up the rest from reference TRBV5-1 and TRBJ2-1 gives the full variable domain: KAGVTQTPRYLIKTRGQQVTLSCSPISGHRSVSWYQQTPGQGLQFLFEYFSETQRNKGNFPGRFSGRQFSNSRSEMNVSTLELGDSALYLCASSWSSDFNEQFFGPGTRLTVL.

Only a few counts were recorded for this clonotype. The chain employs TRBV20-1 and TRBJ2-1, with TRBD2 identical over 8 bases. V lost 1 base, J lost 4 bases, and 3 bases stayed unmatched. CDR1 is DFQATT, CDR2 SNEGSKA, per germline (reference sequence). The CDR3 extends over 14 amino acids. The CDR3 region is CSARGAGGYNEQFF. CDR3 nucleotides: TGCAGTGCTAGAGGCGCGGGGGGTTACAATGAGCAGTTCTTC.

Turning to this clonotype: This is likely a read error, given that the CDR3 carries no conserved phenylalanine or tryptophan at its end. This chain uses TRBV10-3 with TRBJ2-7; D gene uncertain. The CDR3 sequence is 14 residues long. The germline gives CDR1 ENHRY, CDR2 SYGVKD. With 2 bases removed from V and 3 bases from J, the gap between germline ends came to 11 bases. As DNA, the CDR3 is TGTGCCATCAGTGAGGCAGGACCTCTCTACGAGCAGTACTCC. Amino acid sequence: CAISEAGPLYEQYS.

The chain combines TRBV6-1 with TRBJ1-5; possibly TRBD1 for D (5 bases). Germline V gives CDR1 MNHNS, CDR2 SASEGT. The V gene lost 6 bases and the J gene lost 7 bases, with 10 bases spanning the gap. The CDR3 runs 12 residues. CDR3 in amino acids: CASRGLDQPQHF. CDR3 nucleotides: TGTGCCAGCAGGGGGCTAGACCAGCCCCAGCATTTT.

This clonotype was counted a few times. The chain combines TRBV20-1 with TRBJ2-6; possible D gene TRBD2, 5 bases. V lost 3 bases to trimming and J lost 2 bases, with 11 bases between them. Germline V gives CDR1 DFQATT, CDR2 SNEGSKA (reference sequence). CDR3 length: 15 amino acids. CDR3 coding DNA: TGCAGTGCTAGTCCCGGGGTCACTGGGGCCAACGTCCTGACTTTC. It encodes CSASPGVTGANVLTF.

This clonotype came up once. The CDR3 does not close with the conserved phenylalanine or tryptophan, likely indicating a read error. The rearrangement links TRBV20-1 to TRBJ2-2; D remains ambiguous. Looked up from germline, CDR1 is DFQATT and CDR2 is SNEGSKA (reference sequence). The germline V and J ends were trimmed by 4 bases and 1 base, with 4 bases remaining between them. The CDR3 consists of 12 residues. CDR3 in DNA: TGCAGTGCTATAGGGAACACCGGGGAGCTGTTTTGT. It yields the protein CSAIGNTGELFC.

This chain joins TRBV5-6 and TRBJ1-5; D is possibly TRBD1 (6 bases). V lost 3 bases, J lost 0 bases, and 13 bases lay in between. CDR1 is SGHDT, CDR2 YYEEEE, per germline. The length of the CDR3 is 16 residues. CDR3 in DNA: TGTGCCAGCAGCTATCGAGACAGGAATAGCAATCAGCCCCAGCATTTT. Amino acids: CASSYRDRNSNQPQHF.

For the CDR3, the DNA is TGTGCCAGCAGTTTTCTGATAGCGGGAGCTTACACAGATACGCAGTATTTT. Its protein is CASSFLIAGAYTDTQYF. The chain uses TRBV12-3 or TRBV12-4 and TRBJ2-3; 9 bases map to TRBD2. V shed 3 bases and J 2 bases; nucleotides not matched to a gene: 9. The length of the CDR3 is 17 residues.

V and J are TRBV5-1 and TRBJ2-1; 8 bases map to TRBD1. This CDR3 has 15 residues. J lost 9 bases, V lost 4 bases, and 12 bases had no gene match. Per the germline V gene, CDR1 is SGHRS and CDR2 is YFSETQ. The CDR3 protein is CASSPGGQGAAEQFF. CDR3 nucleotide sequence: TGCGCCAGCAGCCCCGGGGGCCAGGGGGCGGCTGAGCAGTTCTTC. The variable domain in full, completed from reference TRBV5-1 and TRBJ2-1, reads KAGVTQTPRYLIKTRGQQVTLSCSPISGHRSVSWYQQTPGQGLQFLFEYFSETQRNKGNFPGRFSGRQFSNSRSEMNVSTLELGDSALYLCASSPGGQGAAEQFFGPGTRLTVL.

The rearrangement links TRBV6-2 or TRBV6-3 to TRBJ2-1; tentative D call: TRBD1 (6 bases). Germline V gene lookup returns CDR1 MNHEY and CDR2 SVGEGT. The CDR3 is 14 residues long. The V end was cut by 5 bases, the J end by 7 bases, with 15 bases between. CDR3 DNA: TGTGCCAGCAGTCTATGGACAGTCGAGAATGAGCAGTTCTTC. This sequence encodes CASSLWTVENEQFF.

The J gene is TRBJ2-5, the V gene TRBV6-5, with 8 positions matching TRBD1. V trimming: 8 bases; J trimming: 4 bases; junction bases outside the gene matches: 15. The CDR3 has 16 residues. Germline V gives CDR1 MNHEY, CDR2 SVGAGI. CDR3 bases: TGTGCCAGCTCCCGTGGCAGGGGGCGGATTCTAGAGACCCAGTACTTC. Translation: CASSRGRGRILETQYF.

This clonotype was counted only a few times. The chain recombines TRBV20-1 with TRBJ2-7; D uncertain. Between the trimmed V and J ends, which lost 7 bases and 2 bases, there was a span of 9 bases. The CDR3 has 11 residues. CDR1 is DFQATT and CDR2 is SNEGSKA in the germline V gene (reference sequence). The CDR3 DNA reads TGCAGTGTCGGTGGGCCCTACGAGCAGTACTTC. Translated, it gives CSVGGPYEQYF.

The CDR3 sequence is CASSPGGDVQPQHF. CDR3 in DNA: TGCGCCAGCAGCCCCGGGGGGGACGTTCAGCCCCAGCATTTT. The chain is built from TRBV5-1 and TRBJ1-5; D might be TRBD1 (5 bases). The CDR3 sequence is 14 residues long. In germline, CDR1 is SGHRS, CDR2 YFSETQ. Trimming took 4 bases from V and 6 from J, leaving 14 bases between them.

The gene calls are TRBV6-2 or TRBV6-3 and TRBJ1-5, with a possible D match to TRBD1 (5 bases). Looked up from germline, CDR1 is MNHEY and CDR2 is SVGEGT. V lost 7 bases and J lost 4, with 11 bases in between. The CDR3 runs to 13 residues. CDR3 sequence: CASTGIKNQPQHF. CDR3 nucleotide sequence: TGTGCCAGCACAGGGATCAAAAATCAGCCCCAGCATTTT.

The chain employs TRBV6-5 and TRBJ2-7; 8 nucleotides align to TRBD1. CDR1 is MNHEY and CDR2 is SVGAGI in the germline V gene. The CDR3 runs to 19 residues. The J segment lost 1 base and the V segment lost 5 bases, leaving 19 bases of the junction unmatched. The CDR3 region has the DNA TGTGCCAGCAGTACTACGGGCCACACCGGGACAGGAAGTTCCTACGAGCAGTACTTC. Encoded protein: CASSTTGHTGTGSSYEQYF.

J is TRBJ2-7 and V is TRBV6-6, with a weak D call TRBD2 (6 bases). Germline CDR1 MNHNY, CDR2 SVGAGI (reference sequence). The CDR3 runs to 15 residues. V was trimmed by 5 bases and J by 2 bases, leaving 16 bases between them. CDR3 coding DNA: TGTGCCAGCAGTCCGGGAGCCCCAAATCCCTACGAGCAGTACTTC. Residues: CASSPGAPNPYEQYF.

This chain connects TRBV7-3 to TRBJ1-1; no reliable D call. Germline V gene lookup returns CDR1 SGHTA and CDR2 FQGTGA. V was clipped by 6 bases and J by 3 bases, with 11 bases between them. CDR3 length: 13 amino acids. The CDR3 spells CASRINRHTEAFF. In DNA form, the CDR3 reads TGTGCCAGCAGGATTAATAGGCACACTGAAGCTTTCTTT.

The table lists this clonotype with a few counts. This chain uses TRBV6-4 with TRBJ2-3, with D hard to call. The germline V gene has CDR1 MRHNA and CDR2 SNTAGT. Trimming left V 4 bases short and J 4 bases short, with 12 bases between. The CDR3 contains 14 residues. The CDR3 bases are TGTGCCAGCAGTGGGGGTTCGGCTGCAGATACGCAGTATTTT. This encodes CASSGGSAADTQYF.

V is TRBV5-1 and J is TRBJ2-5; TRBD1 might be the D (5 bases). Germline CDR1 and CDR2: SGHRS and YFSETQ. CDR3 length: 14 amino acids. Trimming stripped 2 bases from V and 1 base from J, with 9 bases between. Here the CDR3 reads CASSFSTAQETQYF. For the CDR3, the DNA is TGCGCCAGCAGCTTTTCGACAGCCCAAGAGACCCAGTACTTC.